The 26 T cell receptor beta chains below all came from one sample that was sequenced in a study of PD-1 blockade in classical Hodgkin lymphoma. Only in-frame clones appear in the TCRdb table, and some are missing; sequencing was by immunoSEQ multiplex PCR. The repertoire includes approximately 27,000 clones, roughly 87% of them detected once, and about a fifth sits in the top ten. As to time point: cycle 4 day 1 (C4D1), after six to seven weeks of nivolumab. Exposure to brentuximab vedotin varied, and each patient had relapsed following autologous stem cell transplantation. The starting material was peripheral blood mononuclear cells (PBMCs), obtained before the fourth cycle of nivolumab. The origin of the receptors is a human donor with classical Hodgkin lymphoma.

The J gene is TRBJ1-1, the V gene TRBV14; D gene unclear. The V end was cut by 5 bases, the J end by 1 base, with 14 bases between. The CDR3 totals 15 residues. CDR1 SGHDN and CDR2 FVKESK come from the germline V gene. CDR3 sequence reads: CASSVVRGWNTEAFF. CDR3 DNA sequence: TGTGCCAGCAGCGTAGTTCGAGGTTGGAACACTGAAGCTTTCTTT.

The V gene is TRBV20-1, the J gene TRBJ1-1, with D uncertain. Between the trimmed V and J ends, which lost 6 bases and 4 bases, there was a span of 0 bases. The V gene's germline CDR1 is DFQATT and CDR2 SNEGSKA (reference sequence). CDR3 length equals 8 residues. CDR3 nucleotide sequence: TGCAGTGCCACTGAAGCTTTCTTT. This codes for CSATEAFF.

For the CDR3, the DNA is TGTGCCAGCAGCCCCCCTAGCGGGGGAAGGGGAGAGCAGTTCTTC. Residues: CASSPPSGGRGEQFF. The V and J genes are TRBV13 and TRBJ2-1; 10 nucleotides line up with TRBD2. J gave up 10 bases and V 5 bases, and 11 bases lay outside the gene matches. Germline values: CDR1 PRHDT, CDR2 FYEKMQ (reference sequence). The CDR3 covers 15 residues.

CDR3 coding DNA: TGTGCCAGCAGCTTGGCGGTGAAGACCCAGTACTTC. It is translated as CASSLAVKTQYF. This chain links TRBV5-8 with TRBJ2-5; D is unresolved. The CDR3 contains 12 residues. Germline assignment: CDR1 SGHTS and CDR2 YDEGEE. V was pared by 0 bases and J by 6 bases, with 6 bases between.

CDR3 sequence reads: CASSPYSKGEETQYF. The CDR3 bases are TGCGCCAGCAGCCCCTACAGCAAGGGAGAGGAGACCCAGTACTTC. The chain couples TRBV4-1 to TRBJ2-5, with D perhaps matching TRBD2 (5 bases). Trimming pared 4 bases from V and 5 bases from J, leaving 17 bases between. The V gene's germline CDR1 is MGHRA and CDR2 YSYEKL. The CDR3 is made up of 15 amino acids.

This clone turned up a few times. This specimen includes other DNA sequences encoding the same CDR3. The chain carries TRBV18 and TRBJ2-3; D is unclear. V lost 3 bases and J lost 4, with 8 bases in between. Germline-derived CDR1 and CDR2 are KGHSH and LQKENI. The CDR3 spans 13 residues. The CDR3: CASSPTVSDTQYF. In nucleotides, the CDR3 is TGTGCCAGCTCACCCACCGTTTCAGATACGCAGTATTTT.

The chain has TRBV19 and TRBJ2-4; no clear D gene. The CDR3 covers 13 residues. V dropped 1 base and J dropped 1 base, with 2 bases sitting between them. Germline CDR1 is LNHDA and CDR2 is SQIVND (reference sequence). The CDR3 sequence: CASSIGAKNIQYF. The CDR3 DNA is TGTGCCAGTAGTATAGGGGCCAAAAACATTCAGTACTTC.

This rearrangement joins TRBV27 to TRBJ2-7; 8 positions match TRBD1. This CDR3 is built from 18 residues. Germline CDR1 reads MNHEY; CDR2 reads SMNVEV (reference sequence). The V segment lost 6 bases and the J segment 0 bases; nucleotides outside the gene matches: 16. The CDR3 reads CASRYLPGQGSSSYEQYF. The CDR3 DNA reads TGTGCCAGCAGATACTTACCAGGACAGGGCTCCAGCTCCTACGAGCAGTACTTC.

CDR3 in amino acids: CASSPLGGGSPLHF. The CDR3 bases are TGTGCCAGCAGCCCCCTTGGGGGCGGTTCACCCCTCCACTTT. V and J are TRBV7-8 and TRBJ1-6, with D maybe TRBD1 (6 bases). The V gene lost 5 bases and the J gene lost 9 bases, with 14 bases spanning the gap. The CDR3 loop spans 14 amino acids. Germline CDR1 is SGHVS and CDR2 is FQNEAQ.

This clone was counted a few times. The J gene is TRBJ1-5, the V gene TRBV7-2; D remains unclear. Between the trimmed V and J ends, which lost 5 bases and 6 bases, there was a span of 8 bases. Germline CDR1 reads SGHTA; CDR2 reads FQGNSA. The CDR3 has 12 residues. The CDR3, as DNA: TGTGCCAGCAGCCTTCAAAGTCAGCCCCAGCATTTT. Encoded protein: CASSLQSQPQHF.

CDR3 protein: CATSRVDSGGSYEQYF. CDR3 coding DNA: TGTGCCACCAGCAGAGTCGATAGCGGGGGATCCTACGAGCAGTACTTC. The chain recombines TRBV15 with TRBJ2-7, with 9 bases lining up with TRBD2. Germline lookup yields CDR1 LNHNV and CDR2 YYDKDF (reference sequence). This CDR3 is built from 16 residues. V lost 1 base and J lost 1; bases outside the gene matches: 5. The complete variable domain, with remaining parts taken from reference TRBV15 and TRBJ2-7, reads DAMVIQNPRYQVTQFGKPVTLSCSQTLNHNVMYWYQQKSSQAPKLLFHYYDKDFNNEADTPDNFQSRRPNTSFCFLDIRSPGLGDTAMYLCATSRVDSGGSYEQYFGPGTRLTVT.

The chain is built from TRBV5-6 and TRBJ1-4; TRBD1 is a possible D gene (5 bases). Trimming took 1 base from V and 7 from J, leaving 17 bases between them. CDR1 is SGHDT and CDR2 is YYEEEE in the germline V gene. This CDR3 has 16 amino acids. CDR3 region: CASSLRGGEISEKLFF. The CDR3 DNA is TGTGCCAGCAGCTTGAGGGGAGGGGAAATAAGTGAAAAACTGTTTTTT.

This clone has only one observation. The rearrangement links TRBV30 to TRBJ1-6; tentative D call: TRBD1 (6 bases). Germline V lookup: CDR1 GTSNPN, CDR2 SVGIG (reference sequence). Trimming left V 0 bases short and J 2 bases short, with 14 bases between. The CDR3 runs to 17 residues. The DNA of the CDR3 is TGTGCCTGGAGTGTCCCTACAGGGTGGACCTATAATTCACCCCTCCACTTT. Translating gives CAWSVPTGWTYNSPLHF.

The chain joins TRBV28 to TRBJ2-1, with D perhaps matching TRBD1 or TRBD2 (5 bases each). Trimming left V 5 bases short and J 6 bases short, with 11 bases between. The CDR3 is 13 amino acids. The germline V gene has CDR1 MDHEN and CDR2 SYDVKM. CDR3 in DNA: TGTGCCAGCAGTCTCTCGGGGCCCAATGAGCAGTTCTTC. Residues: CASSLSGPNEQFF.

This rearrangement joins TRBV28 to TRBJ2-3; TRBD2 matches 12 bases. From germline, CDR1 is MDHEN and CDR2 SYDVKM. The J segment lost 1 base and the V segment lost 8 bases, leaving 7 bases of the junction unmatched. The CDR3 totals 16 residues. Here the CDR3 reads CASGFRLAGGTDTQYF. The CDR3 DNA reads as TGTGCCAGCGGGTTCCGACTAGCGGGGGGCACAGATACGCAGTATTTT.

This rearrangement joins TRBV6-5 to TRBJ2-7, with D unresolved. The CDR3 is 15 amino acids. Per germline, CDR1 MNHEY and CDR2 SVGAGI. With 1 base removed from V and 2 bases from J, the gap between germline ends came to 12 bases. CDR3 sequence reads: CASSYFRRPPYEQYF. CDR3 DNA: TGTGCCAGCAGTTACTTCCGGCGCCCCCCCTACGAGCAGTACTTC.

CDR3 bases: TGTGCCAGCAGCGTAGCCAACAGGAACACTGAAGCTTTCTTT. Its protein is CASSVANRNTEAFF. The rearrangement uses TRBV9 and TRBJ1-1; no definite D call. The length of the CDR3 is 14 residues. Germline-derived CDR1 and CDR2 are SGDLS and YYNGEE. Deletions cut 0 bases from V and 1 base from J, with 7 bases between.

The V call is TRBV7-2, the J call TRBJ2-5; 9 nucleotides match TRBD2. Germline V CDR1 and CDR2: SGHTA, FQGNSA. The CDR3 spans 16 residues. V trimming: 0 bases; J trimming: 1 base; junction bases outside the gene matches: 3. The CDR3 loop is CASSLALRGGQETQYF. The CDR3 nucleotides read TGTGCCAGCAGCTTAGCTTTGCGGGGGGGCCAAGAGACCCAGTACTTC.

The J gene is TRBJ1-1, the V gene TRBV20-1; 7 bases fit TRBD1. The germline gives CDR1 DFQATT, CDR2 SNEGSKA (reference sequence). The CDR3 covers 10 residues. Trimming at V came to 5 bases and at J to 11 bases, leaving 5 bases not matched to a gene. The CDR3 sequence: CSAGGTDAFF. The CDR3 DNA reads TGCAGTGCTGGCGGGACAGATGCTTTCTTT.

CDR3 sequence reads: CASSVEIGYQPQHF. The CDR3 DNA reads as TGTGCCAGCAGCGTCGAAATCGGTTACCAGCCCCAGCATTTT. The J gene is TRBJ1-5, the V gene TRBV6-4; D is ambiguous. Trimming removed 6 bases from V and 7 bases from J, with 16 bases in between. This CDR3 comprises 14 residues. CDR1 and CDR2 from the germline V gene are MRHNA and SNTAGT.

Written as DNA, the CDR3 is TGTGCCAGCAGTTCGTATTGGGGGGAGAGCACTGAAGCTTTCTTT. Its translation: CASSSYWGESTEAFF. The chain employs TRBV6-5 and TRBJ1-1, with D maybe TRBD1 (5 bases). This CDR3 has 15 residues. The V end was cut by 4 bases, the J end by 4 bases, with 16 bases between. Germline V lookup: CDR1 MNHEY, CDR2 SVGAGI.

The V gene is TRBV28, the J gene TRBJ1-2; 9 nucleotides align to TRBD1. Germline V lookup: CDR1 MDHEN, CDR2 SYDVKM. This CDR3 contains 14 residues. The V segment lost 3 bases and the J segment 4 bases; nucleotides outside the gene matches: 3. The CDR3 coding sequence is TGTGCCAGCAGTTTTACAGGGGGCGGCTATGGCTACACCTTC. This encodes CASSFTGGGYGYTF.

The chain links TRBV7-8 to TRBJ2-3; TRBD1 might be the D (6 bases). V lost 2 bases to trimming and J lost 1 base, with 13 bases between them. The germline CDR1 and CDR2 sequences are SGHVS and FQNEAQ. There are 16 residues in the CDR3. DNA of the CDR3: TGTGCCAGCAGCTTAACAGGGCCATTAGGCACAGATACGCAGTATTTT. Its protein is CASSLTGPLGTDTQYF.

The chain combines TRBV14 with TRBJ2-3, with D possibly TRBD2 on 5 matching bases. The CDR3 runs 15 residues. V lost 5 bases and J lost 2, with 14 bases in between. The germline V gene has CDR1 SGHDN and CDR2 FVKESK. The CDR3 here is CASSYGVLHTDTQYF. CDR3 bases: TGTGCCAGCAGCTACGGGGTCCTTCACACAGATACGCAGTATTTT. Full variable domain (rest looked up from reference TRBV14 and TRBJ2-3): EAGVTQFPSHSVIEKGQTVTLRCDPISGHDNLYWYRRVMGKEIKFLLHFVKESKQDESGMPNNRFLAERTGGTYSTLKVQPAELEDSGVYFCASSYGVLHTDTQYFGPGTRLTVL.

J is TRBJ2-3 and V is TRBV27; perhaps TRBD2 as D (6 bases). Trimming shortened V by 7 bases and J by 5 bases, and 22 bases separated the two germline ends. The CDR3 consists of 16 residues. CDR1 is MNHEY, CDR2 SMNVEV, per germline (reference sequence). In nucleotides, the CDR3 is TGTGCCAGCATTAAAATCATCGACGGGGGAAGAGATACGCAGTATTTT. It translates to CASIKIIDGGRDTQYF.

This sequence joins TRBV6-5 and TRBJ1-4; tentative D call: TRBD1 (5 bases). The CDR3 has 15 amino acids. The germline gives CDR1 MNHEY, CDR2 SVGAGI. V lost 5 bases and J 8 bases, leaving 18 bases between the germline ends. The CDR3 DNA reads TGTGCCAGCAGTAGAGCTCAGGGAGGCGGCGAAAAACTGTTTTTT. This gives the protein CASSRAQGGGEKLFF.